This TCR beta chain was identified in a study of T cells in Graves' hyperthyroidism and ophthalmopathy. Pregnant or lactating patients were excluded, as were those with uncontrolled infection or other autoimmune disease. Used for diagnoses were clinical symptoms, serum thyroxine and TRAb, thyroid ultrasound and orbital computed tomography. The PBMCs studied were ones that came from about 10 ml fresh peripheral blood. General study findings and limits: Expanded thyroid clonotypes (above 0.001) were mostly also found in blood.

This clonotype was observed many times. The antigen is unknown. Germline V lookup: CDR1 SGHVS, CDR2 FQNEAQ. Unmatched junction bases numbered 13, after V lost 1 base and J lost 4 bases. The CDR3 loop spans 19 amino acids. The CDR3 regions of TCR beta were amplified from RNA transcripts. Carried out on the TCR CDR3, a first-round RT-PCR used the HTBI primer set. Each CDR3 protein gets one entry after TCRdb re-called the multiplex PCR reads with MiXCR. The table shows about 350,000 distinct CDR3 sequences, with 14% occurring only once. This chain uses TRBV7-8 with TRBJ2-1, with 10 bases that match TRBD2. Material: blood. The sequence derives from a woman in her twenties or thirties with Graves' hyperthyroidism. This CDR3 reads CASSLVAGGPRGAYNEQFF. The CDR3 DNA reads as TGTGCCAGCAGCTTAGTAGCGGGAGGACCCAGGGGAGCGTACAATGAGCAGTTCTTC.